The next 6 T cell receptor beta chains were all read from a single sample in a study of PD-1 blockade in mismatch repair-deficient tumors. Assay: immunoSEQ multiplex PCR; the TCRdb copy retains only in-frame clones and omits some. The sample records some 120,000 clones, 70% to 90% being singletons. The source was peripheral blood, collected 44 weeks after starting pembrolizumab. The source is an adult with mismatch repair-deficient cancer.

The chain recombines TRBV6-1 with TRBJ2-3, with TRBD2 matching over 8 bases. The CDR3 runs to 14 residues. Unmatched junction bases numbered 7, after V lost 7 bases and J lost 4 bases. Germline V gene lookup returns CDR1 MNHNS and CDR2 SASEGT. The DNA of the CDR3 is TGTGCCAGCACCCCTAGCGGGTTATCAGATACGCAGTATTTT. Its translation: CASTPSGLSDTQYF.

V gene TRBV6-1 combines with J gene TRBJ1-3; weak D call: TRBD1 (5 bases). Trimming took off 6 bases at V and 0 bases at J, with 6 bases between the two ends. The CDR3 is 13 amino acids. The germline V gene has CDR1 MNHNS and CDR2 SASEGT. Written as DNA, the CDR3 is TGTGCCAGCAGGGACAACTCTGGAAACACCATATATTTT. Amino acids: CASRDNSGNTIYF.

The V gene is TRBV7-9, the J gene TRBJ2-7; possibly TRBD1 for D (6 bases). Germline lookup yields CDR1 SEHNR and CDR2 FQNEAQ (reference sequence). This CDR3 has 14 residues. V dropped 1 base and J dropped 0 bases, with 7 bases sitting between them. Written as DNA, the CDR3 is TGTGCCAGCAGCTTAGGGGACAACTCCTACGAGCAGTACTTC. It specifies CASSLGDNSYEQYF.

The chain has TRBV4-2 and TRBJ2-5; D possibly uses TRBD1 or TRBD2 (5 bases each). Germline V gene data show CDR1 as LGHNA and CDR2 as YNFKEQ. CDR3 length: 15 amino acids. V lost 3 bases and J 2 bases, leaving 13 bases between the germline ends. The CDR3 region is CASSHPGDGQETQYF. The CDR3 bases are TGTGCCAGCAGCCACCCTGGGGACGGACAAGAGACCCAGTACTTC.

This rearrangement joins TRBV30 to TRBJ2-3; maybe TRBD2 (6 bases). The germline V gene has CDR1 GTSNPN and CDR2 SVGIG (reference sequence). Trimming stripped 3 bases from V and 8 bases from J, with 24 bases between. CDR3 length: 16 amino acids. The DNA of the CDR3 is TGTGCCTGGAGCGACCGTCCGGGACTCAGGTTTGGTACGCAGTATTTT. This encodes CAWSDRPGLRFGTQYF.

The rearrangement links TRBV5-4 to TRBJ2-1; 11 bases are a match to TRBD2. Germline trimming cut 1 base from V and 8 bases from J; bases unmatched to any gene: 5. The CDR3 length is 15 residues. Germline loops: CDR1 SGHNT, CDR2 YYREEE (reference sequence). This chain's CDR3 is CASSLMGLAVDEQFF. The DNA for the CDR3 is TGTGCCAGCAGCTTGATGGGACTAGCGGTCGATGAGCAGTTCTTC.